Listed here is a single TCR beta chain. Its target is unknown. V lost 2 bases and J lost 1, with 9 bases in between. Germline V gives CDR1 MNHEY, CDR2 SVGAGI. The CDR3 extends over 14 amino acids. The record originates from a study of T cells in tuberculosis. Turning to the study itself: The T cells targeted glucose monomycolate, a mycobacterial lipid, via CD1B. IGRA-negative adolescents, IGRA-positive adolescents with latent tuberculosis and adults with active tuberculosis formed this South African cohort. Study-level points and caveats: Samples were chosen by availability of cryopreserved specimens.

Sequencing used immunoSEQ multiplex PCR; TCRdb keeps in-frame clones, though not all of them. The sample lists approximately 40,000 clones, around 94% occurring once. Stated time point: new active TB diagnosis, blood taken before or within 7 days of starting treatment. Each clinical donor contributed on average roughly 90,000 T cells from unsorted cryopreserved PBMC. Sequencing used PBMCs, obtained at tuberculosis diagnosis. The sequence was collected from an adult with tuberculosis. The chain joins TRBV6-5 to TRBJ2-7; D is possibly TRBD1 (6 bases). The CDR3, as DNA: TGTGCCAGCAGTTACAACAGGGTGTCCTACGAGCAGTACTTC. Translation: CASSYNRVSYEQYF.